This TCR beta chain was sequenced in a study of T-cell reconstitution after alpha-beta-depleted transplantation in children. Study-level results: Roughly two months post-transplant, alpha-beta T cells reportedly originated from several hundred graft clones that had expanded. Once a year had passed after transplant, T-cell counts and diversity came mostly from newly produced T cells. High day-60 TCRbeta diversity in some patients came from surviving recipient T cells and thymic progenitors.

This sample's TCRbeta library carried unique molecular identifier barcodes. TCRdb analysed the PCR reads with MiXCR anew, one entry per CDR3 protein. The data show fewer than 700,000 distinct CDR3 sequences, with roughly 13% seen just once and 2.2% held by the top ten. This clonotype was seen ten or more times. Its target is unknown. Trimming took off 7 bases at V and 10 bases at J, with 23 bases between the two ends. This CDR3 region has 15 residues. This TCR came from a male patient under 18 who had a stem cell transplant for acute myeloid leukemia, so the T cells may come from the graft donor. This specimen was PBMCs, mostly from graft donor cells, taken 360 days after TCRalphabeta/CD19-depleted stem cell transplant. The V call is TRBV12-3 or TRBV12-4, the J call TRBJ2-1; the D call may be TRBD1 or TRBD2 (5 bases each). CDR3 amino acids: CASNKGDGALMEQFF. The CDR3 region has the DNA TGTGCCAGCAATAAAGGGGACGGAGCTCTAATGGAGCAGTTCTTC.